This TCR beta chain derives from a study of neoadjuvant anti-PD-1 for oral cavity cancer. The germline V gene encodes CDR1 SGDLS and CDR2 YYNGEE. V lost 0 bases and J lost 0, with 13 bases in between. The CDR3 runs 17 residues. Time point reported: after neoadjuvant nivolumab, at surgical resection. PBMCs were not maintained or expanded in culture before analysis. Assay used: immunoSEQ multiplex PCR; TCRdb lists only in-frame clones, some missing. The table has over 65,000 clones, approximately 85% seen once; the top ten hold more than 3%. Sequencing used PBMCs, obtained after nivolumab (anti-PD-1) treatment. The chain has TRBV9 and TRBJ1-3; no definite D call. This receptor was taken from a person aged 35-79 years with oral cavity squamous cell carcinoma. CDR3 protein: CASSVGIKGSSGNTIYF. The CDR3 DNA reads as TGTGCCAGCAGCGTAGGAATCAAGGGTAGCTCTGGAAACACCATATATTTT.